These 7 T cell receptor beta chains were sequenced from one sample in a study of blood T cells in healthy people across ages. Together with a sample-barcoded 5' primer, a J-beta primer mix was included in a second PCR lasting about 7 to 11 cycles. A single record per CDR3 protein comes from TCRdb applying MiXCR to the 5' RACE reads. Of just over 1 million distinct CDR3 sequences in the sample, under 45% were seen once. Sequencing input: blood. All receptors come from a woman in her sixties or seventies in good health.

The gene calls are TRBV10-3 and TRBJ2-1, with TRBD2 identical over 8 bases. Germline CDR1 reads ENHRY; CDR2 reads SYGVKD. The CDR3 is 16 amino acids. V shed 3 bases and J 4 bases; nucleotides not matched to a gene: 8. The CDR3 nucleotides read TGTGCCATCAGTGACTCGGGGGGGGAGATTTACAATGAGCAGTTCTTC. Translation gives CAISDSGGEIYNEQFF.

The table lists this clonotype with a few counts. J is TRBJ2-7 and V is TRBV9, with TRBD2 matching 11 bases. The CDR3 is 14 residues long. CDR1 SGDLS and CDR2 YYNGEE come from the germline V gene. V lost 2 bases and J lost 5; bases outside the gene matches: 3. CDR3 sequence: CASSVTSGRNEQYF. The CDR3, as DNA: TGTGCCAGCAGCGTTACTAGCGGGAGAAACGAGCAGTACTTC. The full variable domain, completed using reference TRBV9 and TRBJ2-7, is DSGVTQTPKHLITATGQRVTLRCSPRSGDLSVYWYQQSLDQGLQFLIQYYNGEERAKGNILERFSAQQFPDLHSELNLSSLELGDSALYFCASSVTSGRNEQYFGPGTRLTVT.

The chain employs TRBV20-1 and TRBJ2-1; 8 positions agree with TRBD2. The germline V gene encodes CDR1 DFQATT and CDR2 SNEGSKA (reference sequence). The CDR3 runs to 15 residues. V lost 3 bases, J lost 8 bases, and 12 bases stayed unmatched. This CDR3 reads CSASPSGRPDYEQFF. The CDR3 DNA reads as TGCAGTGCTAGCCCCAGCGGGAGACCCGACTATGAGCAGTTCTTC.

The chain joins TRBV19 to TRBJ2-5; TRBD1 matches at 9 bases. With the DNA end fitting TRBJ2-7 better, the J assignment may be wrong. Germline values: CDR1 LNHDA, CDR2 SQIVND (reference sequence). The CDR3 is 14 amino acids. CDR3 region: CASRPRDRVGEQYF. CDR3 DNA sequence: TGTGCCAGTAGACCCCGGGACAGGGTTGGCGAGCAGTACTTC.

This clonotype was seen only a few times. The chain recombines TRBV10-3 with TRBJ2-1; either TRBD1 or TRBD2 may fit D (5 bases each). Trimming cost V 4 bases and J 12 bases, with 16 bases left between them. The CDR3 consists of 13 residues. CDR1 ENHRY and CDR2 SYGVKD come from the germline V gene. The CDR3 DNA is TGTGCCATCAGTGGGCAGGTGGGACGAGGGCAGTTCTTC. The encoded protein is CAISGQVGRGQFF.

This clonotype came up a few times. The V and J genes are TRBV27 and TRBJ2-3; 9 bases map to TRBD2. The germline gives CDR1 MNHEY, CDR2 SMNVEV (reference sequence). J was trimmed by 6 bases and V by 7 bases; bases with no gene match: 8. This CDR3 contains 14 residues. CDR3: CASIESGRRDTQYF. DNA for the CDR3: TGTGCCAGCATTGAAAGCGGGAGGAGGGATACGCAGTATTTT.

The CDR3 DNA is TGCGCCAGCAGCAATAGCGGGATGTCGTACAATGAGCAGTTCTTC. Amino acids: CASSNSGMSYNEQFF. The rearrangement uses TRBV5-1 and TRBJ2-1; 8 nucleotides match TRBD2. The V gene's germline CDR1 is SGHRS and CDR2 YFSETQ. The V segment lost 4 bases and the J segment 4 bases; nucleotides outside the gene matches: 7. This CDR3 has 15 residues. The complete variable domain, with remaining parts taken from reference TRBV5-1 and TRBJ2-1, reads KAGVTQTPRYLIKTRGQQVTLSCSPISGHRSVSWYQQTPGQGLQFLFEYFSETQRNKGNFPGRFSGRQFSNSRSEMNVSTLELGDSALYLCASSNSGMSYNEQFFGPGTRLTVL.